This T cell receptor beta chain was recorded in a study of blood T cell repertoires in COVID-19. Study information: Samples representing acute and convalescent COVID-19 were sourced from the United States, Italy and Spain. From T cells, B-cell-depleted T cells, or PBMCs came the material, which was cDNA or gDNA.

In the original processing: Estimation of nucleated cell counts relied on the amplification of reference gene primers. Only in-frame clones appear in the TCRdb table, and some are missing; sequencing was by immunoSEQ multiplex PCR. The DNA gave D and trimming, while V, J and clone size come from that table. The sample consists of 100,000 to 150,000 clones, 84% of them appearing once. The CDR3 contains 17 residues. The germline V gene encodes CDR1 SGHAT and CDR2 FQNNGV. The V gene end was trimmed by 6 bases and the J gene end by 4 bases; junction bases not matched to a gene: 18. The rearrangement joins TRBV11-2 to TRBJ2-7, with 7 bases fitting TRBD1. Material: peripheral blood. This TCR came from a woman aged 80 or over with acute or convalescent COVID-19. CDR3 nucleotides: TGTGCCAGCAGACCCTATACTGACAGGGCAAAAGGATACGAGCAGTACTTC. Encoded protein: CASRPYTDRAKGYEQYF.